This note documents a single T cell receptor beta chain sequence. Profiling relied on immunoSEQ multiplex PCR, and the TCRdb table lists in-frame clones only, not all of them. This sample has 150,000 to 200,000 clones, with about 94% found just once. This CDR3 is 19 amino acids long. Per the germline V gene, CDR1 is MNHEY and CDR2 is SVGEGT. V was trimmed by 2 bases and J by 7 bases, leaving 26 bases between them. The data were obtained in a study of control samples from healthy donors and cancer patients. V is TRBV6-2 or TRBV6-3 and J is TRBJ1-4; weak D call: TRBD1 (5 bases). The sample comprised blood. This sequence originates from a woman aged 40 to 55 in good health. The CDR3 sequence: CASSYPELGFWTTGEKLFF. The CDR3 bases are TGTGCCAGCAGTTACCCAGAACTAGGTTTTTGGACAACTGGTGAAAAACTGTTTTTT.